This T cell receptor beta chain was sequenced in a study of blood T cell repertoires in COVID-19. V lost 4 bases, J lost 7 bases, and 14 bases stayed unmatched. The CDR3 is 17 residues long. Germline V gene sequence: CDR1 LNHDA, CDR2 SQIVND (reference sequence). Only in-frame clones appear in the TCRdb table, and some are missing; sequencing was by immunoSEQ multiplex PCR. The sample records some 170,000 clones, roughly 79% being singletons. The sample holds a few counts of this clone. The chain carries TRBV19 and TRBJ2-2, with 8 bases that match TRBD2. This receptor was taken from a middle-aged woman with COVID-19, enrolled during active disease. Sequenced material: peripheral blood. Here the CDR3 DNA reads TGTGCCAGTAGTAGCACCGGGAGCGGGAGTTCGAACGGGGAGCTGTTTTTT. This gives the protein CASSSTGSGSSNGELFF. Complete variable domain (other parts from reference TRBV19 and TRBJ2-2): DGGITQSPKYLFRKEGQNVTLSCEQNLNHDAMYWYRQDPGQGLRLIYYSQIVNDFQKGDIAEGYSVSREKKESFPLTVTSAQKNPTAFYLCASSSTGSGSSNGELFFGEGSRLTVL.